These 28 T cell receptor beta chains share one sample of origin, sequenced in a study of blood T cells in healthy people across ages. Primers used in a second PCR of roughly 6 to 11 cycles were a sample-barcoded 5' primer and a J-beta primer mix. TCRdb used MiXCR to reprocess the 5' RACE reads, holding one entry per CDR3 protein. This sample has 800,000 or so distinct CDR3 sequences; around 68% occur once, and the top ten carry 25% to 35%. Source material: blood. These receptors all come from a man aged 25 to 40 in good health.

The chain combines TRBV29-1 with TRBJ1-1; D gene uncertain. The CDR3 totals 14 residues. Trimming took off 1 base at V and 1 base at J, with 10 bases between the two ends. The germline gives CDR1 SQVTM, CDR2 ANQGSEA. Written as DNA, the CDR3 is TGCAGCGTTGAAGCTACAAGACAGAACACTGAAGCTTTCTTT. It yields the protein CSVEATRQNTEAFF. Drawing the rest from reference TRBV29-1 and TRBJ1-1, the complete variable domain is SAVISQKPSRDICQRGTSLTIQCQVDSQVTMMFWYRQQPGQSLTLIATANQGSEATYESGFVIDKFPISRPNLTFSTLTVSNMSPEDSSIYLCSVEATRQNTEAFFGQGTRLTVV.

This clonotype was counted a single time. The chain couples TRBV6-5 to TRBJ1-5; D not resolved. There are 12 residues in the CDR3. Germline V gene sequence: CDR1 MNHEY, CDR2 SVGAGI. V lost 5 bases to trimming and J lost 7 bases, with 9 bases between them. CDR3 coding DNA: TGTGCCAGCAGTACCCAGTTACAGCCCCAGCATTTT. Encoded protein: CASSTQLQPQHF.

The V and J genes are TRBV7-2 and TRBJ2-5; TRBD1 aligns across 8 bases. The J call is in doubt because the DNA end fits TRBJ2-7 better. The CDR3 spans 14 residues. Germline V gene lookup returns CDR1 SGHTA and CDR2 FQGNSA. This CDR3 is CASSLAGQADEQYF. The CDR3 DNA reads TGTGCCAGCAGCTTAGCGGGACAGGCCGACGAGCAGTACTTC.

CDR3 in amino acids: CASSSMASWLLPGPSRVNQPQHF. CDR3 nucleotide sequence: TGTGCCAGCAGTTCGATGGCATCCTGGCTCTTACCGGGACCCTCGAGAGTCAATCAGCCCCAGCATTTT. The chain carries TRBV28 and TRBJ1-5; perhaps TRBD1 as D (5 bases). This CDR3 has 23 residues. The germline V gene has CDR1 MDHEN and CDR2 SYDVKM. Trimming took 4 bases from V and 3 from J, leaving 37 bases between them. Looking up the rest from reference TRBV28 and TRBJ1-5 gives the full variable domain: DVKVTQSSRYLVKRTGEKVFLECVQDMDHENMFWYRQDPGLGLRLIYFSYDVKMKEKGDIPEGYSVSREKKERFSLILESASTNQTSMYLCASSSMASWLLPGPSRVNQPQHFGDGTRLSIL.

The J gene is TRBJ1-5, the V gene TRBV12-3 or TRBV12-4, with D unresolved. Trimming cost V 3 bases and J 6 bases, with 9 bases left between them. The CDR3 totals 13 residues. The CDR3 DNA follows: TGTGCCAGCAGTTTTGGTTCAGGTCAGCCCCAGCATTTT. Amino acid sequence: CASSFGSGQPQHF.

In its sample, this clonotype was seen many times. CDR3 coding DNA: TGTGCCATCAGTGAGAAGAGGGGGGCCGGCCAAGAGACCCAGTACTTC. Translation gives CAISEKRGAGQETQYF. The chain is built from TRBV10-3 and TRBJ2-5; perhaps D is TRBD1 or TRBD2 (6 bases each). With 2 bases removed from V and 1 base from J, the gap between germline ends came to 14 bases. This CDR3 is built from 16 residues. Looked up from germline, CDR1 is ENHRY and CDR2 is SYGVKD.

The V and J genes are TRBV27 and TRBJ2-3; TRBD2 agrees at 12 bases. In germline, CDR1 is MNHEY, CDR2 SMNVEV (reference sequence). The CDR3 has 17 amino acids. The trim removed 5 bases at V and 5 bases at J, leaving 11 bases unmatched. DNA for the CDR3: TGTGCCAGCAGTGCTGGCTGGGTACTAGCGGGGGGAGATACGCAGTATTTT. Amino acid sequence: CASSAGWVLAGGDTQYF.

The chain couples TRBV24-1 to TRBJ2-1; 8 bases are shared with TRBD1. Germline lookup yields CDR1 KGHDR and CDR2 SFDVKD. This CDR3 is built from 15 residues. The junction had 3 bases not matched to a gene; V was cut back by 3 bases and J by 3 bases. The CDR3 region has the DNA TGTGCCACCAGTGATCGGGACAGGTACTACAATGAGCAGTTCTTC. Encoded protein: CATSDRDRYYNEQFF.

This chain uses TRBV7-2 with TRBJ1-2; D not certain. The CDR3 sequence is 13 residues long. V was shortened by 4 bases and J by 4 bases, with 10 bases between the two germline ends. In germline, CDR1 is SGHTA, CDR2 FQGNSA. Written as DNA, the CDR3 is TGTGCCAGCAGCTCGTACAAGGCCTATGGCTACACCTTC. Translation: CASSSYKAYGYTF.

The gene calls are TRBV6-6 and TRBJ2-5; 7 bases line up with TRBD1. Germline V gene sequence: CDR1 MNHNY, CDR2 SVGAGI (reference sequence). The CDR3 is made up of 13 amino acids. The ends lost 5 bases at V and 2 bases at J; junction bases unmatched: 2. The CDR3 loop reads CASSRTGQETQYF. The CDR3 DNA sequence: TGTGCCAGCAGTAGGACAGGACAAGAGACCCAGTACTTC.

This sequence joins TRBV7-9 and TRBJ2-1, with 9 bases fitting TRBD2. CDR3 length equals 15 residues. The junction had 9 bases not matched to a gene; V was cut back by 5 bases and J by 7 bases. The germline CDR1 and CDR2 sequences are SEHNR and FQNEAQ (reference sequence). As DNA, the CDR3 is TGTGCCAGCAGCCCCCCGGGTAGCGGGGGTAATGAGCAGTTCTTC. Its protein product is CASSPPGSGGNEQFF.

This chain uses TRBV20-1 with TRBJ2-7; 8 positions match TRBD2. The germline gives CDR1 DFQATT, CDR2 SNEGSKA (reference sequence). This CDR3 is built from 15 residues. After removal of 6 bases from V and 4 bases from J, the junction contained 14 bases not matched to a gene. The CDR3, as DNA: TGCAGTGCAGACCAGGGAACTAGCGGCTTTTACGAGCAGTACTTC. Amino acid sequence: CSADQGTSGFYEQYF.

This chain links TRBV12-3 or TRBV12-4 with TRBJ2-5; TRBD2 aligns across 12 bases. With V trimmed by 5 bases and J by 3 bases, 4 bases remained unmatched. The CDR3 spans 15 residues. The CDR3 loop is CASSTLAGGEETQYF. CDR3 nucleotide sequence: TGTGCCAGCAGTACCCTAGCGGGGGGGGAAGAGACCCAGTACTTC.

The chain is built from TRBV3-1 and TRBJ2-7; 8 bases align to TRBD1. This CDR3 is built from 15 residues. The ends lost 1 base at V and 5 bases at J; junction bases unmatched: 7. From germline, CDR1 is LGHDT and CDR2 YNNKEL (reference sequence). In nucleotides, the CDR3 is TGTGCCAGCAGCCAAGGTCCGTGGACAGGGAACGAGCAGTACTTC. It is translated as CASSQGPWTGNEQYF.

In its sample, this clonotype was seen a few times. This chain links TRBV29-1 with TRBJ1-2; 7 bases are a match to TRBD1. The J segment lost 4 bases and the V segment lost 6 bases, leaving 14 bases of the junction unmatched. Germline V gene data show CDR1 as SQVTM and CDR2 as ANQGSEA. This CDR3 comprises 15 residues. The chain's CDR3 is CSVPIPTGPLYGYTF. The CDR3 coding sequence is TGCAGCGTGCCGATTCCGACAGGGCCTCTCTATGGCTACACCTTC.

J is TRBJ2-3 and V is TRBV4-3, with 8 bases matching TRBD1. V trimming: 4 bases; J trimming: 6 bases; junction bases outside the gene matches: 9. Germline V CDR1 and CDR2: LGHNA, YSLEER. The CDR3 has 15 amino acids. The DNA for the CDR3 is TGCGCCAGCAGCCCGGACCCAGGGGGCGGTGATACGCAGTATTTT. It specifies CASSPDPGGGDTQYF.

The chain combines TRBV29-1 with TRBJ2-2; D possibly corresponds to TRBD2 (6 bases). The CDR3 extends over 15 amino acids. The V and J ends lost 5 bases and 1 base respectively, with 14 bases between them. The V gene's germline CDR1 is SQVTM and CDR2 ANQGSEA. The CDR3 DNA sequence: TGCAGCGTTATCCCGGGGGTTCTGAACACCGGGGAGCTGTTTTTT. Translation: CSVIPGVLNTGELFF.

This rearrangement joins TRBV20-1 to TRBJ2-1; D gene uncertain. The CDR3 runs to 14 residues. CDR1 is DFQATT and CDR2 is SNEGSKA in the germline V gene (reference sequence). The DNA of the CDR3 is TGCAGCGCTCAAGAAAAGATTCACTACAATGAGCAGTTCTTC. Protein product: CSAQEKIHYNEQFF.

V is TRBV5-1 and J is TRBJ2-3; D gene ambiguous. This CDR3 region has 16 residues. CDR1 SGHRS and CDR2 YFSETQ come from the germline V gene. V was trimmed by 0 bases and J by 2 bases, leaving 13 bases between them. CDR3: CASSLGDLVTTDTQYF. CDR3 DNA sequence: TGCGCCAGCAGCTTGGGGGATCTAGTTACCACAGATACGCAGTATTTT.

The V gene is TRBV5-6, the J gene TRBJ2-5; D assignment may be TRBD1 or TRBD2 (6 bases each). The DNA end is more similar to TRBJ2-7, so the J call may be wrong. The germline CDR1 and CDR2 sequences are SGHDT and YYEEEE. The CDR3 contains 16 residues. CDR3 protein: CASSLAVGGRRNEQYF. The CDR3 region has the DNA TGTGCCAGCAGCTTGGCGGTCGGGGGCCGTCGGAACGAGCAGTACTTC.

This clonotype was counted between two and nine times. The chain uses TRBV12-3 or TRBV12-4 and TRBJ2-3; TRBD1 agrees at 10 bases. V dropped 5 bases and J dropped 3; count of bases not matched to a gene: 5. This CDR3 region has 15 residues. CDR3 sequence: CASSRQGARTDTQYF. Here the CDR3 DNA reads TGTGCCAGCAGTAGACAGGGGGCGCGGACAGATACGCAGTATTTT.

This rearrangement joins TRBV2 to TRBJ2-2; weak D call: TRBD2 (6 bases). The V and J ends lost 3 bases and 1 base respectively, with 12 bases between them. Germline V gives CDR1 SNHLY, CDR2 FYNNEI. The CDR3 is 16 amino acids. This CDR3 is CASSDTGLQNTGELFF. The CDR3 coding sequence is TGTGCCAGCAGTGATACGGGACTGCAGAACACCGGGGAGCTGTTTTTT. Complete variable domain (other parts from reference TRBV2 and TRBJ2-2): EPEVTQTPSHQVTQMGQEVILRCVPISNHLYFYWYRQILGQKVEFLVSFYNNEISEKSEIFDDQFSVERPDGSNFTLKIRSTKLEDSAMYFCASSDTGLQNTGELFFGEGSRLTVL.

The rearrangement uses TRBV6-6 and TRBJ1-5, with D hard to call. Germline V gene data show CDR1 as MNHNY and CDR2 as SVGAGI (reference sequence). Deletions cut 2 bases from V and 4 bases from J, with 3 bases between. CDR3 length: 12 amino acids. CDR3 nucleotides: TGTGCCAGCAGTTACGAGAATCAGCCCCAGCATTTT. Amino acids: CASSYENQPQHF.

This chain links TRBV9 with TRBJ2-1; 9 nucleotides match TRBD2. CDR3 length equals 16 residues. Losses at the gene ends were 0 bases for V and 10 bases for J; bases not matched to a gene: 11. Germline CDR1 SGDLS, CDR2 YYNGEE. The CDR3 DNA follows: TGTGCCAGCAGCGTAGAGGGAGGCGGGGGGGCCGGAGAGCAGTTCTTC. Its protein is CASSVEGGGGAGEQFF.

There are a few counts of this clonotype. The genes are TRBV4-2 and TRBJ2-7; TRBD2 is a possible D gene (5 bases). Germline CDR1 reads LGHNA; CDR2 reads YNFKEQ. The ends were cut back, 0 bases at V and 5 bases at J, with 14 bases in the middle. The CDR3 runs 15 residues. The CDR3 is CASSQDRGNRDEQYF. In DNA, the CDR3 is TGTGCCAGCAGCCAAGATCGGGGAAATCGGGACGAGCAGTACTTC.

The rearrangement joins TRBV21-1 to TRBJ2-1; TRBD1, as called in the table, went unchecked against the DNA. TRBV21-1 is classified as a pseudogene. The CDR3 runs to 15 residues. As DNA, the CDR3 is TGTGCCAGCTCCTTCAGGGTGAGGTCCTACAATGAGCAGTTCTTC. Translation gives CASSFRVRSYNEQFF.

Worth noting for this clonotype: One junction end disagrees with the germline gene, perhaps due to a read error. This chain joins TRBV12-3 or TRBV12-4 and TRBJ2-7, with 9 bases identical to TRBD1. This CDR3 comprises 13 residues. CDR3 residues: CANSVTGGYEQYF. Here the CDR3 DNA reads TGTGCCAACAGTGTGACAGGGGGCTACGAGCAGTACTTC.

The chain carries TRBV7-2 and TRBJ1-2, with D perhaps matching TRBD1 (5 bases). This CDR3 comprises 15 residues. Trimming removed 4 bases at V and 0 bases at J, with 12 bases between. In germline, CDR1 is SGHTA, CDR2 FQGNSA. CDR3 coding DNA: TGTGCCAGCAGCTCCGGGACGATGGCTAACTATGGCTACACCTTC. Amino acid sequence: CASSSGTMANYGYTF.